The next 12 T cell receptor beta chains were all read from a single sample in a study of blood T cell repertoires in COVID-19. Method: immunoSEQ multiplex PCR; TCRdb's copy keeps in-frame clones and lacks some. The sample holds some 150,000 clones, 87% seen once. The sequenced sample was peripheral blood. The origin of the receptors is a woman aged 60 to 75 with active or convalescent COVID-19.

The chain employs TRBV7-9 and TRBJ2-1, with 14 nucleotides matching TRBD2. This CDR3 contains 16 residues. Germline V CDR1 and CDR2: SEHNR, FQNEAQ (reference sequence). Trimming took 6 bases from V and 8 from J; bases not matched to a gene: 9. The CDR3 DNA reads TGTGCCAGCAGGGACGCGGGACTAGCGGGGGAGGATGAGCAGTTCTTC. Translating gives CASRDAGLAGEDEQFF.

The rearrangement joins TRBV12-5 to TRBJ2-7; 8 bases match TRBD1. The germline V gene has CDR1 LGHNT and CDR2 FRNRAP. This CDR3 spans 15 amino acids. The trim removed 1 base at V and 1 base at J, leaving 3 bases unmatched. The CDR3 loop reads CASGLGTGYSYEQYF. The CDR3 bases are TGTGCTAGTGGTTTGGGGACAGGGTATTCCTACGAGCAGTACTTC.

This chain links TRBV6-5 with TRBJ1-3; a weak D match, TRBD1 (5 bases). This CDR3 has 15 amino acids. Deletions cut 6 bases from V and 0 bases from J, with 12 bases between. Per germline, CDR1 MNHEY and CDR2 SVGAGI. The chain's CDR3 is CASRRDGSSGNTIYF. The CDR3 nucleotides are TGTGCCAGCAGACGGGACGGGAGCTCTGGAAACACCATATATTTT.

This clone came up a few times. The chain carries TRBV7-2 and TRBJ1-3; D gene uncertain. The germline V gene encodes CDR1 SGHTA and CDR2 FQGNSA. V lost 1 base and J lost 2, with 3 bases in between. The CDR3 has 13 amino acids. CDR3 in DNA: TGTGCCAGCAGCTTAGTTACTGGAAACACCATATATTTT. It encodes CASSLVTGNTIYF.

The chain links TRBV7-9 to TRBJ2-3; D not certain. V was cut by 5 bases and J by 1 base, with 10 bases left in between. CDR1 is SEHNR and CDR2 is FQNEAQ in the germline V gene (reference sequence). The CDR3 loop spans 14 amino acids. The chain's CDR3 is CASSVDSGTDTQYF. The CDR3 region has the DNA TGTGCCAGCAGCGTAGATTCGGGCACAGATACGCAGTATTTT.

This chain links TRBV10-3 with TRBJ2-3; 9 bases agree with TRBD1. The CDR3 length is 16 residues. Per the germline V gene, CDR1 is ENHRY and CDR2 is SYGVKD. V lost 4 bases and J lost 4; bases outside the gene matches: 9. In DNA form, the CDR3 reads TGTGCCATCAGTGCCACACAGGGGGCAGGGGCAGATACGCAGTATTTT. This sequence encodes CAISATQGAGADTQYF.

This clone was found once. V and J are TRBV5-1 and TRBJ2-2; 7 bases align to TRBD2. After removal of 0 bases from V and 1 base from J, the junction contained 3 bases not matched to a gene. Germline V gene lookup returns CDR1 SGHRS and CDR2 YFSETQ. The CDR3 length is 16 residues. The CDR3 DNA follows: TGCGCCAGCAGCTTGGACGGACTAGAGAACACCGGGGAGCTGTTTTTT. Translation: CASSLDGLENTGELFF. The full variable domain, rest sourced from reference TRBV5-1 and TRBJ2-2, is KAGVTQTPRYLIKTRGQQVTLSCSPISGHRSVSWYQQTPGQGLQFLFEYFSETQRNKGNFPGRFSGRQFSNSRSEMNVSTLELGDSALYLCASSLDGLENTGELFFGEGSRLTVL.

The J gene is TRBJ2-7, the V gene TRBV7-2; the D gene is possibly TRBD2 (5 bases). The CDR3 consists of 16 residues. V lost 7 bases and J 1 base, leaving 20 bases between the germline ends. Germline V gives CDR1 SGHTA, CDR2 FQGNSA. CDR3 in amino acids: CASTGHGPSGSYEQYF. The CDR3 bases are TGTGCCAGCACCGGTCACGGGCCCTCGGGGTCCTACGAGCAGTACTTC. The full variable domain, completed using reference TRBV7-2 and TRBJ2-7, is GAGVSQSPSNKVTEKGKDVELRCDPISGHTALYWYRQSLGQGLEFLIYFQGNSAPDKSGLPSDRFSAERTGGSVSTLTIQRTQQEDSAVYLCASTGHGPSGSYEQYFGPGTRLTVT.

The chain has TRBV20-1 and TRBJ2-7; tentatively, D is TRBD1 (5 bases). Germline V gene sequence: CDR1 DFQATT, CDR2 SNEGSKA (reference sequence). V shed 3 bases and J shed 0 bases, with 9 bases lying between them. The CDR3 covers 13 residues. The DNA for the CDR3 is TGCAGTGCTAGTGGCAGGGACTCCTACGAGCAGTACTTC. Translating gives CSASGRDSYEQYF.

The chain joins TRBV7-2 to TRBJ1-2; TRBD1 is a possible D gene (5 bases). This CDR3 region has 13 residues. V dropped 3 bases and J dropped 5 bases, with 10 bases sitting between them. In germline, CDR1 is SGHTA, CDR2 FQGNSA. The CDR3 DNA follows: TGTGCCAGCAGCTTCGGGGGGGAGTATGGCTACACCTTC. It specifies CASSFGGEYGYTF.

This CDR3 is CASRQPGQNNEKLFF. DNA for the CDR3: TGTGCCAGCAGGCAACCGGGACAGAATAATGAAAAACTGTTTTTT. The chain uses TRBV6-5 and TRBJ1-4, with 7 bases fitting TRBD1. The junction had 8 bases not matched to a gene; V was cut back by 6 bases and J by 4 bases. CDR3 length equals 15 residues. Germline V CDR1 and CDR2: MNHEY, SVGAGI.

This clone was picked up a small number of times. The CDR3 DNA sequence: TGTGCCAGCAGCTTGGCCGGGAGCCTTGGTGGCTACACCTTC. It translates to CASSLAGSLGGYTF. The rearrangement links TRBV5-4 to TRBJ1-2; the D is unclear. V lost 0 bases and J lost 7, with 13 bases in between. There are 14 residues in the CDR3. Germline CDR1 and CDR2: SGHNT and YYREEE (reference sequence).